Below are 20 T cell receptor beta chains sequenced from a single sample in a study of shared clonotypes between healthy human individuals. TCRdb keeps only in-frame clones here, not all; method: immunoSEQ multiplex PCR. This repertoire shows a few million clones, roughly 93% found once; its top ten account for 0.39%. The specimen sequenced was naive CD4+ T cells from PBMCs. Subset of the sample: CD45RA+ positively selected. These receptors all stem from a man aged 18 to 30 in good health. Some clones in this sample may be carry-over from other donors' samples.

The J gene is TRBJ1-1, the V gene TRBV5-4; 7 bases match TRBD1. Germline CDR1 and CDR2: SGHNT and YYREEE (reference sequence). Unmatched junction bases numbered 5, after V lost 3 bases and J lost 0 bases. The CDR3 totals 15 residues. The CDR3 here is CASSSKTGLNTEAFF. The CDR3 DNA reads TGTGCCAGCAGCTCCAAGACAGGGTTGAACACTGAAGCTTTCTTT.

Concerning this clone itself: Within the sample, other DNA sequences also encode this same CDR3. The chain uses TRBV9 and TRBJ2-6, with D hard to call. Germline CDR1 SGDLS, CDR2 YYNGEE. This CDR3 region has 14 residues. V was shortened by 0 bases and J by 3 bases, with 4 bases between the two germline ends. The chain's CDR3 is CASSVGSGANVLTF. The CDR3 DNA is TGTGCCAGCAGCGTAGGGAGTGGGGCCAACGTCCTGACTTTC.

The CDR3 protein is CASSVGQGDSGANVLTF. DNA of the CDR3: TGTGCCAGCAGCGTAGGACAGGGAGATTCTGGGGCCAACGTCCTGACTTTC. The chain is built from TRBV9 and TRBJ2-6, with TRBD1 identical over 7 bases. The germline gives CDR1 SGDLS, CDR2 YYNGEE. The CDR3 is 17 amino acids. Unmatched junction bases numbered 4, after V lost 0 bases and J lost 1 base.

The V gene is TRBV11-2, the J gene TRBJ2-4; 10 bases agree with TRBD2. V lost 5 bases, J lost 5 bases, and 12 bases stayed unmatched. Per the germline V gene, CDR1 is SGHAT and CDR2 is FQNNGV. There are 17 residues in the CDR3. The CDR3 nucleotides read TGTGCCAGCAGCCCTGGGGGGCTAGCGGGAGCGGAAAACATTCAGTACTTC. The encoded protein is CASSPGGLAGAENIQYF.

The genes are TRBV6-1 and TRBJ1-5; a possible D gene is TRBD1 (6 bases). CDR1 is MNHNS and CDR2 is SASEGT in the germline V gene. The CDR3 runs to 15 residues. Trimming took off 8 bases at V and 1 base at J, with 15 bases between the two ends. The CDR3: CASARGQGSNQPQHF. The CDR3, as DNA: TGTGCCAGCGCACGCGGGCAGGGGAGCAATCAGCCCCAGCATTTT.

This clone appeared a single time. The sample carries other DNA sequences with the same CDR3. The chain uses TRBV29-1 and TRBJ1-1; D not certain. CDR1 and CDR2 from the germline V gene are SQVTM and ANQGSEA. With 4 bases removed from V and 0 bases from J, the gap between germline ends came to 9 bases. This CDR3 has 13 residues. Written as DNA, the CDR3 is TGCAGCGTTGGAGGTACCTTGAACACTGAAGCTTTCTTT. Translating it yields CSVGGTLNTEAFF.

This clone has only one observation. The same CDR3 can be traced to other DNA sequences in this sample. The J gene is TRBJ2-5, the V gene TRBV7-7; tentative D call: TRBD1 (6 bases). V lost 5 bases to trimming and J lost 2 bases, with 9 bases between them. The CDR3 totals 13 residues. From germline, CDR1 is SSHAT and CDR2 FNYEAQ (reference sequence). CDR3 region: CASSRDRQETQYF. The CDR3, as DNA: TGTGCCAGCAGCCGCGACAGGCAAGAGACCCAGTACTTC. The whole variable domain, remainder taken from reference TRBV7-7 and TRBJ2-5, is GAGVSQSPRYKVTKRGQDVTLRCDPISSHATLYWYQQALGQGPEFLTYFNYEAQPDKSGLPSDRFSAERPEGSISTLTIQRTEQRDSAMYRCASSRDRQETQYFGPGTRLLVL.

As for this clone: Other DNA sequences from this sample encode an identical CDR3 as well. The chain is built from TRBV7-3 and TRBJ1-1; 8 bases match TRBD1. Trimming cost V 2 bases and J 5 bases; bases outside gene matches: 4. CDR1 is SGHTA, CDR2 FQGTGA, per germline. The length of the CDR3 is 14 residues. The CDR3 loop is CASSLGQGRTEAFF. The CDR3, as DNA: TGTGCCAGCAGCTTAGGACAGGGTCGGACTGAAGCTTTCTTT.

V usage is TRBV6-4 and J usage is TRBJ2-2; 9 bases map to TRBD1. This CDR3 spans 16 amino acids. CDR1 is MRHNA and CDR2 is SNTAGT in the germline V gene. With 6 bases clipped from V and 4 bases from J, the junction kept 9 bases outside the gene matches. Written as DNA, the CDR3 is TGTGCCAGCAGAGTTCCGGGACAGGGAGGCACCGGGGAGCTGTTTTTT. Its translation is CASRVPGQGGTGELFF.

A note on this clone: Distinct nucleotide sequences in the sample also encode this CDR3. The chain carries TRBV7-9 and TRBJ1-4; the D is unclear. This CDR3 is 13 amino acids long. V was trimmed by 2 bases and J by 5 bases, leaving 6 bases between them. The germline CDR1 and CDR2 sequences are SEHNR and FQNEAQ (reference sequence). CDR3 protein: CASSLMGNEKLFF. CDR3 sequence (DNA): TGTGCCAGCAGCTTAATGGGGAATGAAAAACTGTTTTTT.

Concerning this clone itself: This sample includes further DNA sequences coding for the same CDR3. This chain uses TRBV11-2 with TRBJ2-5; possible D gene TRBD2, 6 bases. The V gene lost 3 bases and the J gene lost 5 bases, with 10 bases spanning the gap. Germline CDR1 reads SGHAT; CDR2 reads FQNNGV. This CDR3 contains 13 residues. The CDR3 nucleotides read TGTGCCAGCAGCTTGGGGGGTTTGGAGACCCAGTACTTC. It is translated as CASSLGGLETQYF.

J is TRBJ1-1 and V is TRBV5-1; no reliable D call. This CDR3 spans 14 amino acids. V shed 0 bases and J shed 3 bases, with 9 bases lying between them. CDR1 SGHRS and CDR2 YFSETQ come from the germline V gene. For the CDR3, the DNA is TGCGCCAGCAGCTTGGACTTAAGGGACACTGAAGCTTTCTTT. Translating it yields CASSLDLRDTEAFF. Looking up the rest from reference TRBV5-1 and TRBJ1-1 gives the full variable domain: KAGVTQTPRYLIKTRGQQVTLSCSPISGHRSVSWYQQTPGQGLQFLFEYFSETQRNKGNFPGRFSGRQFSNSRSEMNVSTLELGDSALYLCASSLDLRDTEAFFGQGTRLTVV.

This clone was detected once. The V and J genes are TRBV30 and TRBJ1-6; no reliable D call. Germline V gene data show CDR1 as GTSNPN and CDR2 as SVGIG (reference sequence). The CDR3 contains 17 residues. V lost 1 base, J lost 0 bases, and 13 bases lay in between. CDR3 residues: CAWSASRTDSYNSPLHF. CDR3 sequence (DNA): TGTGCCTGGAGTGCCTCACGGACGGACTCCTATAATTCACCCCTCCACTTT.

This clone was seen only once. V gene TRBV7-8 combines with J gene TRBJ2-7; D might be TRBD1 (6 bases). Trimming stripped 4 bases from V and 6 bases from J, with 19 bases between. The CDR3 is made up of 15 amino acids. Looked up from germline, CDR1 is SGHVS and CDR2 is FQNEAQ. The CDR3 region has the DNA TGTGCCAGCAGCTCACAGGGCTCGGTTCCAACCGAGCAGTACTTC. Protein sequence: CASSSQGSVPTEQYF.

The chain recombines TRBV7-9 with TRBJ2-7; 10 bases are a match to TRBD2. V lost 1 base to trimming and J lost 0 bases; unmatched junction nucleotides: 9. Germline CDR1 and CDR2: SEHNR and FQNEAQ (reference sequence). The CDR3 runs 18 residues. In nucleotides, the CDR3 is TGTGCCAGCAGCTTAGGTTCGGCTAGCGGGAGTATCTCCTACGAGCAGTACTTC. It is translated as CASSLGSASGSISYEQYF.

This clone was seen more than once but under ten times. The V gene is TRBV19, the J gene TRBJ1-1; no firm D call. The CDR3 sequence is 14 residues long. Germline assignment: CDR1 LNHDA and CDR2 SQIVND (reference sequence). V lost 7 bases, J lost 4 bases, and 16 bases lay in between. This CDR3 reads CASTPQWAATEAFF. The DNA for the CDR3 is TGTGCCAGTACCCCGCAATGGGCAGCCACTGAAGCTTTCTTT. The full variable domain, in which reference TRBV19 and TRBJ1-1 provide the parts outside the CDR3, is DGGITQSPKYLFRKEGQNVTLSCEQNLNHDAMYWYRQDPGQGLRLIYYSQIVNDFQKGDIAEGYSVSREKKESFPLTVTSAQKNPTAFYLCASTPQWAATEAFFGQGTRLTVV.

The CDR3 is CASVGGTNLQPQYF. In nucleotides, the CDR3 is TGTGCCAGCGTGGGGGGGACCAACCTCCAACCACAGTACTTC. This rearrangement joins TRBV28 to TRBJ2-7; 7 nucleotides match TRBD2. Germline assignment: CDR1 MDHEN and CDR2 SYDVKM. Germline trimming cut 8 bases from V and 10 bases from J; bases unmatched to any gene: 17. The CDR3 has 14 residues.

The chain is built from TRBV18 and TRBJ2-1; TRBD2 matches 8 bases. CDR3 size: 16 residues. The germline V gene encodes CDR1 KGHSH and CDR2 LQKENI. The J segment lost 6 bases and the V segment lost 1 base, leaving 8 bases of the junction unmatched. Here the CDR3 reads CASSPLEAGVFNEQFF. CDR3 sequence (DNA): TGTGCCAGCTCACCACTAGAAGCGGGAGTCTTCAATGAGCAGTTCTTC.

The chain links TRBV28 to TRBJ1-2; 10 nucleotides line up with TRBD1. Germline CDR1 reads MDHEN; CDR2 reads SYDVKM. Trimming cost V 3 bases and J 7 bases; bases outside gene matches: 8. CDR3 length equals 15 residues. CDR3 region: CASSLGDRGRRGYTF. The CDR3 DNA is TGTGCCAGCAGTTTGGGGGACAGGGGACGTCGTGGCTACACCTTC.

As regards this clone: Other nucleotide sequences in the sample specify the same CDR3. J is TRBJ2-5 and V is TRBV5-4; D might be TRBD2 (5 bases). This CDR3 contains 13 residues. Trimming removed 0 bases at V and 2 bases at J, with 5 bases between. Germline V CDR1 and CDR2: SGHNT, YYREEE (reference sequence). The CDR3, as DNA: TGTGCCAGCAGCTTGGGACTACAAGAGACCCAGTACTTC. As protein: CASSLGLQETQYF.